The 10 T cell receptor beta chains given below trace back to one sample, sequenced in a study of T cell responses to AZD1222 COVID-19 vaccine. Sequencing used immunoSEQ multiplex PCR; TCRdb keeps in-frame clones, though not all of them. The sample has under 150,000 clones; roughly 85% are singletons. The starting material was peripheral blood, obtained 28 days after the second dose of the MenACWY control vaccine. The receptors stem from an adult who received the MenACWY meningococcal vaccine as a control.

The chain links TRBV7-8 to TRBJ1-1; 8 nucleotides match TRBD1. V lost 2 bases, J lost 2 bases, and 4 bases stayed unmatched. Germline V gives CDR1 SGHVS, CDR2 FQNEAQ. CDR3 length: 15 amino acids. The CDR3 bases are TGTGCCAGCAGCTTACTACAGGGGGTTAACACTGAAGCTTTCTTT. As protein: CASSLLQGVNTEAFF.

This sequence joins TRBV11-2 and TRBJ2-5, with D unclear. Germline values: CDR1 SGHAT, CDR2 FQNNGV. This CDR3 contains 13 residues. With 7 bases removed from V and 0 bases from J, the gap between germline ends came to 9 bases. The CDR3 sequence: CASTRVYQETQYF. CDR3 DNA sequence: TGTGCCAGCACCAGAGTGTACCAAGAGACCCAGTACTTC.

V and J are TRBV11-1 and TRBJ1-1; D unclear. The V gene lost 3 bases and the J gene lost 1 base, with 9 bases spanning the gap. The CDR3 covers 14 residues. Germline CDR1 is SGHAT and CDR2 is FQDESV (reference sequence). This chain's CDR3 is CASSFRRENTEAFF. The DNA of the CDR3 is TGTGCCAGCAGCTTCAGAAGGGAGAACACTGAAGCTTTCTTT.

The gene calls are TRBV11-3 and TRBJ2-1; 10 bases map to TRBD2. The germline V gene has CDR1 SGHNT and CDR2 YENEEA. CDR3 size: 17 residues. Germline trimming cut 1 base from V and 3 bases from J; bases unmatched to any gene: 6. The CDR3 sequence is CASSLVLAGDYYNEQFF. In DNA form, the CDR3 reads TGTGCCAGCAGCTTAGTGCTAGCGGGAGACTACTACAATGAGCAGTTCTTC.

J is TRBJ2-5 and V is TRBV6-6; D ambiguous. Germline V gene lookup returns CDR1 MNHNY and CDR2 SVGAGI (reference sequence). The CDR3 covers 14 residues. V was shortened by 0 bases and J by 4 bases, with 9 bases between the two germline ends. CDR3 nucleotide sequence: TGTGCCAGCAGTTACTCGGAAAGCTCAGAGACCCAGTACTTC. It encodes CASSYSESSETQYF.

J is TRBJ2-7 and V is TRBV4-2; no firm D call. The V end was cut by 3 bases, the J end by 2 bases, with 8 bases between. The CDR3 extends over 13 amino acids. Per the germline V gene, CDR1 is LGHNA and CDR2 is YNFKEQ. Here the CDR3 reads CASSQAYTYEQYF. The CDR3 coding sequence is TGTGCCAGCAGCCAGGCCTACACCTACGAGCAGTACTTC.

The rearrangement links TRBV6-5 to TRBJ1-4, with D unresolved. The CDR3 spans 15 residues. The germline CDR1 and CDR2 sequences are MNHEY and SVGAGI. V was shortened by 1 base and J by 5 bases, with 11 bases between the two germline ends. DNA of the CDR3: TGTGCCAGCAGTTACTGGCGTGGGTCCAATGAAAAACTGTTTTTT. It translates to CASSYWRGSNEKLFF.

The chain joins TRBV5-6 to TRBJ2-3, with a tentative D call TRBD1 (6 bases). Germline-derived CDR1 and CDR2 are SGHDT and YYEEEE. The CDR3 length is 16 residues. The V end was cut by 2 bases, the J end by 0 bases, with 13 bases between. The CDR3 protein is CASSFFGTSSTDTQYF. The CDR3 coding sequence is TGTGCCAGCAGCTTCTTCGGGACAAGCAGCACAGATACGCAGTATTTT.

The V and J genes are TRBV9 and TRBJ1-2; no firm D call. V gave up 0 bases and J gave up 1 base, with 10 bases separating them. Germline CDR1 reads SGDLS; CDR2 reads YYNGEE. The CDR3 sequence is 15 residues long. In DNA form, the CDR3 reads TGTGCCAGCAGCGTAGGGTTCGACCTTAACTATGGCTACACCTTC. Translation: CASSVGFDLNYGYTF.

This sequence joins TRBV7-2 and TRBJ2-3; the D gene is possibly TRBD1 (5 bases). Germline V gene data show CDR1 as SGHTA and CDR2 as FQGNSA. Deletions cut 3 bases from V and 5 bases from J, with 15 bases between. This CDR3 is 15 amino acids long. The CDR3 bases are TGTGCCAGCAGCTTGGGGCGACCCCCCCAAGATACGCAGTATTTT. Translating it yields CASSLGRPPQDTQYF.